These 25 T cell receptor beta chains originate from one sample sequenced in a study of CD8+ T cells in alopecia areata. Sequencing relied on a cDNA template that was reverse transcribed from extracted RNA. Profiled with immunoSEQ multiplex PCR; TCRdb holds only in-frame clones, not every one. Among about 260,000 clones, around three fifths were seen once, and the ten largest hold about 0.93%. Treatment meaning: oral pan-JAK inhibitor, 5-10 mg twice daily. The input for sequencing was CD4+ T cells sorted from blood, taken around week 54, from a patient treated with tofacitinib. The receptors originated from a human donor with alopecia areata.

This chain joins TRBV27 and TRBJ1-1; D unclear. The CDR3 consists of 13 residues. The germline V gene has CDR1 MNHEY and CDR2 SMNVEV (reference sequence). Trimming pared 5 bases from V and 11 bases from J, leaving 18 bases between. The CDR3 DNA sequence: TGTGCCAGCAGTCTAGGACCTCACGGGGTGGCTTTCTTT. This sequence encodes CASSLGPHGVAFF.

This chain links TRBV9 with TRBJ1-2; D unresolved. The germline V gene has CDR1 SGDLS and CDR2 YYNGEE. The CDR3 is made up of 11 amino acids. The V end lost 6 bases, the J end lost 4 bases, and 7 bases lay between the germline ends. CDR3 region: CASNSGYGYTF. For the CDR3, the DNA is TGTGCCAGCAACAGTGGCTATGGCTACACCTTC.

This clone was seen a few times. The V call is TRBV12-5, the J call TRBJ1-5; D is unclear. V was trimmed by 6 bases and J by 7 bases, leaving 7 bases between them. Germline V CDR1 and CDR2: LGHNT, FRNRAP. CDR3 length equals 11 residues. In DNA form, the CDR3 reads TGTGCTAGTGGCCAGTCCCAGCCCCAGCATTTT. Its translation: CASGQSQPQHF.

This clone showed up just a few times. V and J are TRBV11-3 and TRBJ2-1, with 13 positions matching TRBD2. The germline CDR1 and CDR2 sequences are SGHNT and YENEEA. J lost 8 bases, V lost 5 bases, and 6 bases had no gene match. This CDR3 comprises 15 residues. The CDR3 sequence is CASSIGLAGVHEQFF. For the CDR3, the DNA is TGTGCCAGCAGCATAGGACTAGCGGGGGTCCATGAGCAGTTCTTC.

In the case of this clone: Other DNA sequences within the sample encode an identical CDR3. The CDR3 reads CASRRNTGELFF. The CDR3 coding sequence is TGTGCCAGTCGGAGGAACACCGGGGAGCTGTTTTTT. The chain carries TRBV6-5 and TRBJ2-2; no firm D call. Per the germline V gene, CDR1 is MNHEY and CDR2 is SVGAGI. This CDR3 comprises 12 residues. V gave up 9 bases and J gave up 1 base, with 6 bases separating them.

The V call is TRBV7-9, the J call TRBJ1-2, with D perhaps matching TRBD1 (5 bases). V shed 1 base and J shed 8 bases, with 14 bases lying between them. Looked up from germline, CDR1 is SEHNR and CDR2 is FQNEAQ (reference sequence). The CDR3 totals 14 residues. In DNA, the CDR3 is TGTGCCAGCAGCTTAGTGGCAGGGACGAGCGGCTACACCTTC. Protein sequence: CASSLVAGTSGYTF.

The V gene is TRBV7-8, the J gene TRBJ2-3; TRBD2 aligns across 10 bases. The CDR3 is 16 residues long. Trimming removed 1 base from V and 5 bases from J; junction bases left unmatched: 6. In germline, CDR1 is SGHVS, CDR2 FQNEAQ. The CDR3 loop reads CASSLGASGGRDTQYF. CDR3 bases: TGTGCCAGCAGCTTAGGGGCTAGCGGGGGAAGAGATACGCAGTATTTT.

The chain carries TRBV10-1 and TRBJ1-4, with a weak D call TRBD1 (5 bases). V was trimmed by 4 bases and J by 8 bases, leaving 11 bases between them. Germline V gene lookup returns CDR1 WNHNN and CDR2 SYGVQD (reference sequence). CDR3 length: 13 residues. The CDR3 loop is CASSAGTKEKLFF. The CDR3 nucleotides read TGCGCCAGCAGTGCCGGGACGAAAGAAAAACTGTTTTTT.

The chain uses TRBV6-5 and TRBJ2-3; a possible D gene is TRBD1 (6 bases). The CDR3 contains 15 residues. V was pared by 1 base and J by 1 base, with 9 bases between. Germline CDR1 MNHEY, CDR2 SVGAGI. The CDR3 sequence: CASSYWAGGTDTQYF. CDR3 DNA: TGTGCCAGCAGTTACTGGGCAGGGGGCACAGATACGCAGTATTTT.

The CDR3 sequence is CASSMGLGGNQPQHF. For the CDR3, the DNA is TGTGCCAGCAGTATGGGGCTCGGGGGCAATCAGCCCCAGCATTTT. The chain links TRBV6-6 to TRBJ1-5; a possible D gene is TRBD1 (5 bases). The germline V gene has CDR1 MNHNY and CDR2 SVGAGI (reference sequence). Trimming left V 5 bases short and J 2 bases short, with 13 bases between. CDR3 length: 15 residues.

V is TRBV6-6 and J is TRBJ1-2; D is perhaps TRBD1 (5 bases). V shed 0 bases and J shed 6 bases, with 5 bases lying between them. Germline V gives CDR1 MNHNY, CDR2 SVGAGI (reference sequence). The CDR3 is made up of 12 amino acids. The CDR3 region is CASSYSGDGYTF. The CDR3, as DNA: TGTGCCAGCAGTTACTCGGGGGATGGCTACACCTTC.

The chain uses TRBV2 and TRBJ1-6, with TRBD1 matching over 10 bases. The germline CDR1 and CDR2 sequences are SNHLY and FYNNEI. Trimming at V came to 8 bases and at J to 9 bases, leaving 4 bases not matched to a gene. The CDR3 runs to 13 residues. The CDR3 is CASFRDRGSPLHF. The CDR3 bases are TGTGCCAGCTTCCGGGACAGGGGTTCACCCCTCCACTTT.

Details on this clone: Other DNA sequences in this specimen translate into the identical CDR3. The chain has TRBV6-5 and TRBJ1-1; unclear D gene. V lost 2 bases, J lost 5 bases, and 3 bases lay in between. The CDR3 has 11 residues. Germline V gene data show CDR1 as MNHEY and CDR2 as SVGAGI. Here the CDR3 DNA reads TGTGCCAGCAGTTACGGTACTGAAGCTTTCTTT. Protein product: CASSYGTEAFF.

V gene TRBV18 combines with J gene TRBJ2-7; D gene uncertain. With 2 bases removed from V and 4 bases from J, the gap between germline ends came to 9 bases. There are 13 residues in the CDR3. CDR1 is KGHSH, CDR2 LQKENI, per germline. The CDR3 DNA follows: TGTGCCAGCTCACCAGGGATTGAGTACGAGCAGTACTTC. This codes for CASSPGIEYEQYF.

The chain couples TRBV27 to TRBJ2-1; possibly TRBD1 for D (8 bases). CDR1 is MNHEY and CDR2 is SMNVEV in the germline V gene (reference sequence). CDR3 size: 14 residues. V lost 3 bases, J lost 6 bases, and 12 bases lay in between. The CDR3 DNA sequence: TGTGCCAGCAGTTTTTACAGGGGGGGCAATGAGCAGTTCTTC. It is translated as CASSFYRGGNEQFF.

The chain uses TRBV7-2 and TRBJ1-5, with D unresolved. The CDR3 is 15 residues long. The germline CDR1 and CDR2 sequences are SGHTA and FQGNSA. V was trimmed by 1 base and J by 5 bases, leaving 12 bases between them. The CDR3 DNA reads TGTGCCAGCAGCTTAGTGTGGGGTGAGGATCAGCCCCAGCATTTT. Amino acids: CASSLVWGEDQPQHF.

This rearrangement joins TRBV29-1 to TRBJ1-2; D is unresolved. Germline lookup yields CDR1 SQVTM and CDR2 ANQGSEA. The CDR3 extends over 13 amino acids. Trimming shortened V by 2 bases and J by 2 bases, and 9 bases separated the two germline ends. The CDR3 loop is CSVEQQRNYGYTF. Written as DNA, the CDR3 is TGCAGCGTTGAACAACAGCGGAACTATGGCTACACCTTC. Filled out from reference TRBV29-1 and TRBJ1-2, the complete variable domain reads SAVISQKPSRDICQRGTSLTIQCQVDSQVTMMFWYRQQPGQSLTLIATANQGSEATYESGFVIDKFPISRPNLTFSTLTVSNMSPEDSSIYLCSVEQQRNYGYTFGSGTRLTVV.

This clone occurred a few times. The J gene is TRBJ2-7, the V gene TRBV21-1. TRBV21-1 is marked as a pseudogene. The CDR3 runs 16 residues. The CDR3 reads CANRPMIVKASYEQYF. As DNA, the CDR3 is TGTGCCAACAGACCGATGATAGTTAAGGCCTCCTACGAGCAGTACTTC.

Only a few counts were recorded for this clone. The chain recombines TRBV4-1 with TRBJ2-2, with D perhaps TRBD2 (6 bases). With 1 base removed from V and 5 bases from J, the gap between germline ends came to 17 bases. The CDR3 covers 17 residues. Germline V CDR1 and CDR2: MGHRA, YSYEKL. The CDR3 spells CASSQAGGDPRTGELFF. The CDR3 nucleotides read TGCGCCAGCAGCCAAGCCGGCGGGGACCCGAGAACCGGGGAGCTGTTTTTT.

This chain joins TRBV6-5 and TRBJ1-2; possibly TRBD1 for D (5 bases). Trimming shortened V by 1 base and J by 4 bases, and 7 bases separated the two germline ends. Germline CDR1 and CDR2: MNHEY and SVGAGI. The length of the CDR3 is 13 residues. CDR3 amino acids: CASSYYGGYGYTF. As DNA, the CDR3 is TGTGCCAGCAGTTACTATGGGGGCTATGGCTACACCTTC.

The chain employs TRBV5-4 and TRBJ1-1; D gene uncertain. There are 12 residues in the CDR3. Trimming removed 1 base from V and 8 bases from J, with 9 bases in between. Germline loops: CDR1 SGHNT, CDR2 YYREEE (reference sequence). The CDR3 loop reads CASSLPLMEAFF. DNA for the CDR3: TGTGCCAGCAGCTTGCCTCTTATGGAAGCTTTCTTT.

The chain employs TRBV13 and TRBJ1-2, with D maybe TRBD1 (5 bases). This CDR3 spans 12 amino acids. CDR1 is PRHDT and CDR2 is FYEKMQ in the germline V gene (reference sequence). The V and J ends lost 0 bases and 12 bases respectively, with 11 bases between them. CDR3 DNA: TGTGCCAGCAGCTTAGGAGGGGCAGCCGACACCTTC. It translates to CASSLGGAADTF.

The chain is built from TRBV29-1 and TRBJ2-3, with unresolved D. The CDR3 is made up of 14 amino acids. V was shortened by 4 bases and J by 6 bases, with 17 bases between the two germline ends. The germline V gene has CDR1 SQVTM and CDR2 ANQGSEA. The CDR3 DNA is TGCAGCGTTGTAGGTTCCTGGTCCGGGGATACGCAGTATTTT. This encodes CSVVGSWSGDTQYF.

V is TRBV5-4 and J is TRBJ1-1; D unresolved. CDR1 and CDR2 from the germline V gene are SGHNT and YYREEE (reference sequence). V was pared by 4 bases and J by 1 base, with 11 bases between. The CDR3 extends over 14 amino acids. CDR3 in amino acids: CASSREAGNTEAFF. In nucleotides, the CDR3 is TGTGCCAGCAGCCGGGAGGCAGGGAACACTGAAGCTTTCTTT.

V and J are TRBV27 and TRBJ1-2; TRBD1 matches 9 bases. The CDR3 runs 14 residues. The V segment lost 6 bases and the J segment 3 bases; nucleotides outside the gene matches: 5. In germline, CDR1 is MNHEY, CDR2 SMNVEV (reference sequence). CDR3 nucleotides: TGTGCCAGCAGCCCCGGACAGGGGTACTATGGCTACACCTTC. Translated: CASSPGQGYYGYTF.